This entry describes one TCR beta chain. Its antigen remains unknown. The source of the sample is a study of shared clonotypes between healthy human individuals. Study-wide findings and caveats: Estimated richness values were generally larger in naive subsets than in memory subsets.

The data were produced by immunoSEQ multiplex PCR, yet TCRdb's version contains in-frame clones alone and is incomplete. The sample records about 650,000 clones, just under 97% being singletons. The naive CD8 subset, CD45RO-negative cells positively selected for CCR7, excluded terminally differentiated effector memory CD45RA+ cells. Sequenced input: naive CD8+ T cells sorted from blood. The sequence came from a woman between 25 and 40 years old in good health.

CDR3 in DNA: TGTGCCAGCAGCAAAGCAGGCGACGAGCAGTACTTC. Its protein is CASSKAGDEQYF. This chain uses TRBV21-1 with TRBJ2-7. TRBV21-1 has pseudogene status. The CDR3 loop spans 12 amino acids.